The 18 T cell receptor beta chains below come from one sample, sequenced in a study of T cell responses to AZD1222 COVID-19 vaccine. The data were produced by immunoSEQ multiplex PCR, yet TCRdb's version contains in-frame clones alone and is incomplete. The table lists 95,000 to 100,000 clones, roughly 80% of them singletons. This specimen consisted of peripheral blood, obtained 28 days after the second AZD1222 dose. Every receptor here comes from an adult who received the AZD1222 COVID-19 vaccine.

V gene TRBV10-3 combines with J gene TRBJ2-1; 9 bases are shared with TRBD2. Germline loops: CDR1 ENHRY, CDR2 SYGVKD. The CDR3 contains 17 residues. The ends lost 3 bases at V and 4 bases at J; junction bases unmatched: 10. CDR3 amino acids: CAISEPVSGGRYNEQFF. The CDR3 DNA reads TGTGCCATCAGTGAACCCGTTAGCGGGGGACGTTACAATGAGCAGTTCTTC.

The chain joins TRBV10-3 to TRBJ2-6; TRBD1 matches 8 bases. Losses at the gene ends were 3 bases for V and 2 bases for J; bases not matched to a gene: 12. CDR3 length: 19 amino acids. Germline lookup yields CDR1 ENHRY and CDR2 SYGVKD. CDR3 bases: TGTGCCATCAGTGACATCTTGGACAGGGATTTGGCTGGGGCCAACGTCCTGACTTTC. Its protein product is CAISDILDRDLAGANVLTF.

This clone occurred a few times. The V and J genes are TRBV4-3 and TRBJ1-1; weak D call: TRBD1 (5 bases). The length of the CDR3 is 13 residues. The V gene lost 8 bases and the J gene lost 3 bases, with 13 bases spanning the gap. Per the germline V gene, CDR1 is LGHNA and CDR2 is YSLEER. For the CDR3, the DNA is TGCGCCAGCCGGGGGGACGCGGACACTGAAGCTTTCTTT. Residues: CASRGDADTEAFF.

This chain uses TRBV5-4 with TRBJ2-3; possibly TRBD2 for D (5 bases). Germline CDR1 SGHNT, CDR2 YYREEE (reference sequence). CDR3 length equals 14 residues. Trimming removed 0 bases at V and 0 bases at J, with 5 bases between. CDR3 in amino acids: CASSLGGSTDTQYF. The CDR3 DNA is TGTGCCAGCAGCTTGGGAGGGAGCACAGATACGCAGTATTTT.

The chain joins TRBV27 to TRBJ1-2, with D unresolved. CDR3 size: 14 residues. V lost 5 bases and J 7 bases, leaving 17 bases between the germline ends. The V gene's germline CDR1 is MNHEY and CDR2 SMNVEV (reference sequence). The CDR3 nucleotides are TGTGCCAGCAGTCCAAGCGGCTCTCTGAGTGGCTACACCTTC. It yields the protein CASSPSGSLSGYTF.

This clone was counted between two and nine times. As DNA, the CDR3 is TGTGCCAGTAGTACCCGAGGGGCAGGGAGGGGAAAACTGTTTTTT. Translated, it gives CASSTRGAGRGKLFF. The chain uses TRBV19 and TRBJ1-4; D is perhaps TRBD1 (5 bases). Germline loops: CDR1 LNHDA, CDR2 SQIVND (reference sequence). The V end was cut by 4 bases, the J end by 10 bases, with 19 bases between. The CDR3 loop spans 15 amino acids. The full variable domain, its missing parts supplied by reference TRBV19 and TRBJ1-4, is DGGITQSPKYLFRKEGQNVTLSCEQNLNHDAMYWYRQDPGQGLRLIYYSQIVNDFQKGDIAEGYSVSREKKESFPLTVTSAQKNPTAFYLCASSTRGAGRGKLFFGSGTQLSVL.

V and J are TRBV29-1 and TRBJ2-4; no definite D call. From germline, CDR1 is SQVTM and CDR2 ANQGSEA. The CDR3 is made up of 15 amino acids. Trimming took 7 bases from V and 0 from J, leaving 16 bases between them. CDR3 nucleotides: TGCAGCGCCCGTTTTGGAGAACTAGCCAAAAACATTCAGTACTTC. Encoded protein: CSARFGELAKNIQYF.

The chain combines TRBV6-1 with TRBJ2-1, with D possibly TRBD1 on 6 matching bases. CDR3 size: 15 residues. CDR1 is MNHNS, CDR2 SASEGT, per germline. The V end lost 2 bases, the J end lost 7 bases, and 15 bases lay between the germline ends. The CDR3 DNA reads as TGTGCCAGCAGTGAATTGCAGGGGCGGCGGAATGAGCAGTTCTTC. It encodes CASSELQGRRNEQFF.

The chain uses TRBV6-5 and TRBJ2-7, with TRBD2 identical over 9 bases. Trimming at V came to 6 bases and at J to 2 bases, leaving 8 bases not matched to a gene. Germline lookup yields CDR1 MNHEY and CDR2 SVGAGI. This CDR3 region has 15 residues. CDR3 nucleotides: TGTGCCAGCAGAAAGGGACTAGCCGAAACCTACGAGCAGTACTTC. This translates into CASRKGLAETYEQYF.

The V gene is TRBV19, the J gene TRBJ2-2; D is uncertain. CDR3 length: 14 amino acids. Per the germline V gene, CDR1 is LNHDA and CDR2 is SQIVND (reference sequence). V was shortened by 4 bases and J by 4 bases, with 10 bases between the two germline ends. DNA of the CDR3: TGTGCCAGTAGTACCCAGTTTGGCACCGGGGAGCTGTTTTTT. Residues: CASSTQFGTGELFF.

The genes are TRBV24-1 and TRBJ2-3, with 10 bases identical to TRBD1. Germline assignment: CDR1 KGHDR and CDR2 SFDVKD. Losses at the gene ends were 3 bases for V and 0 bases for J; bases not matched to a gene: 8. The CDR3 has 18 amino acids. CDR3 DNA: TGTGCCACCAGTGATGTCTGGGGACAGGGGTTTAGCACAGATACGCAGTATTTT. Translation: CATSDVWGQGFSTDTQYF.

This chain connects TRBV12-5 to TRBJ2-7; 10 positions agree with TRBD1. CDR1 is LGHNT, CDR2 FRNRAP, per germline. With V trimmed by 1 base and J by 0 bases, 0 bases remained unmatched. This CDR3 spans 15 amino acids. The CDR3 loop reads CASGLGTGGSYEQYF. The DNA for the CDR3 is TGTGCTAGTGGTTTGGGGACAGGGGGCTCCTACGAGCAGTACTTC.

This chain joins TRBV11-2 and TRBJ2-5; no clear D gene. Germline V CDR1 and CDR2: SGHAT, FQNNGV. The CDR3 loop spans 17 amino acids. V lost 2 bases to trimming and J lost 0 bases, with 16 bases between them. The CDR3 spells CASSLSPGLGYQETQYF. In DNA, the CDR3 is TGTGCCAGCAGCTTATCGCCCGGTCTCGGGTACCAAGAGACCCAGTACTTC.

V is TRBV5-1 and J is TRBJ1-3; no clear D. CDR3 size: 17 residues. V shed 1 base and J shed 0 bases, with 14 bases lying between them. Germline V gene lookup returns CDR1 SGHRS and CDR2 YFSETQ. CDR3 sequence (DNA): TGCGCCAGCAGCTTGTTGGCCAGATCGACCTCTGGAAACACCATATATTTT. As protein: CASSLLARSTSGNTIYF.

This clone has more than one count but fewer than ten. The rearrangement links TRBV24-1 to TRBJ1-4, with TRBD1 identical over 7 bases. Per germline, CDR1 KGHDR and CDR2 SFDVKD. J was trimmed by 3 bases and V by 1 base; bases with no gene match: 16. The CDR3 runs to 20 residues. The CDR3 sequence is CATSDFEGQTGPSPNEKLFF. The CDR3, as DNA: TGTGCCACCAGTGATTTTGAGGGCCAGACAGGGCCCTCACCTAATGAAAAACTGTTTTTT.

The chain recombines TRBV5-1 with TRBJ2-7, with TRBD2 as a possible D gene (6 bases). The CDR3 totals 15 residues. In germline, CDR1 is SGHRS, CDR2 YFSETQ. The V end was cut by 3 bases, the J end by 0 bases, with 13 bases between. Written as DNA, the CDR3 is TGCGCCAGCAGCTGGGGAGGATCCAGCTCCTACGAGCAGTACTTC. It codes for CASSWGGSSSYEQYF.

V gene TRBV11-3 combines with J gene TRBJ2-3, with D possibly TRBD2 on 6 matching bases. This CDR3 comprises 15 residues. Germline CDR1 is SGHNT and CDR2 is YENEEA. Trimming left V 3 bases short and J 3 bases short, with 13 bases between. The CDR3, as DNA: TGTGCCAGCAGCTTCATGGGGGGTCCTACAGATACGCAGTATTTT. Its protein is CASSFMGGPTDTQYF.

The chain recombines TRBV11-3 with TRBJ2-1, with TRBD1 as a possible D gene (6 bases). V was shortened by 4 bases and J by 7 bases, with 26 bases between the two germline ends. This CDR3 contains 18 residues. CDR1 SGHNT and CDR2 YENEEA come from the germline V gene. CDR3: CASSSRGFQGSISNEQFF. In nucleotides, the CDR3 is TGTGCCAGCAGCTCCAGAGGGTTTCAGGGGAGTATCTCTAATGAGCAGTTCTTC.